The 14 T cell receptor beta chains below come from one sample, sequenced in a study of cytomegalovirus exposure and HLA in healthy donors. Researchers ran the PCR with 60 Vbeta and 13 Jbeta primers. Clones were sequenced by immunoSEQ multiplex PCR, and TCRdb holds only the in-frame ones, with some missing. The data show 150,000 to 200,000 clones, approximately 80% seen once. The material sequenced was PBMCs. Receptor source: a boy between 10 and 17 years old in good health and CMV-seronegative.

This chain links TRBV11-2 with TRBJ1-2, with a weak D call TRBD1 (5 bases). CDR3 length: 17 amino acids. In germline, CDR1 is SGHAT, CDR2 FQNNGV. Trimming removed 0 bases from V and 6 bases from J, with 20 bases in between. CDR3: CASSLDWGGVGSNGYTF. In DNA form, the CDR3 reads TGTGCCAGCAGCTTAGATTGGGGAGGGGTCGGGAGCAATGGCTACACCTTC.

V usage is TRBV5-6 and J usage is TRBJ2-3; D not resolved. The germline V and J ends were trimmed by 1 base and 6 bases, with 9 bases remaining between them. The CDR3 runs to 13 residues. The germline V gene encodes CDR1 SGHDT and CDR2 YYEEEE. Here the CDR3 DNA reads TGTGCCAGCAGCTTGCCAACTTTCGATACGCAGTATTTT. This encodes CASSLPTFDTQYF.

The chain employs TRBV9 and TRBJ1-4; D remains ambiguous. This CDR3 has 14 residues. Looked up from germline, CDR1 is SGDLS and CDR2 is YYNGEE. V lost 2 bases to trimming and J lost 0 bases, with 5 bases between them. CDR3 sequence: CASSVAATNEKLFF. The CDR3 coding sequence is TGTGCCAGCAGCGTGGCCGCAACTAATGAAAAACTGTTTTTT.

The chain couples TRBV9 to TRBJ1-3, with TRBD1 as a possible D gene (5 bases). Germline V gene lookup returns CDR1 SGDLS and CDR2 YYNGEE. This CDR3 has 18 residues. V lost 4 bases and J lost 0, with 20 bases in between. The chain's CDR3 is CASSPEGLPGFSGNTIYF. In DNA, the CDR3 is TGTGCCAGCAGCCCGGAGGGGCTCCCAGGATTCTCTGGAAACACCATATATTTT.

The chain has TRBV6-5 and TRBJ1-5; TRBD1 matches at 10 bases. Germline V gives CDR1 MNHEY, CDR2 SVGAGI. The CDR3 runs 14 residues. Losses at the gene ends were 5 bases for V and 6 bases for J; bases not matched to a gene: 4. The DNA of the CDR3 is TGTGCCAGCAGTCGCGACAGGGGGCCTCAGCCCCAGCATTTT. It codes for CASSRDRGPQPQHF.

The genes are TRBV2 and TRBJ1-2, with D possibly matching TRBD1 (6 bases). The CDR3 length is 13 residues. Germline V gene sequence: CDR1 SNHLY, CDR2 FYNNEI. Trimming removed 8 bases at V and 3 bases at J, with 13 bases between. DNA for the CDR3: TGTGCCAGCGGCCGGGACACCTACTATGGCTACACCTTC. Translating it yields CASGRDTYYGYTF.

The chain employs TRBV27 and TRBJ2-3; 8 nucleotides line up with TRBD2. Germline values: CDR1 MNHEY, CDR2 SMNVEV (reference sequence). V lost 9 bases and J lost 2; bases outside the gene matches: 10. CDR3 length: 15 residues. In DNA form, the CDR3 reads TGTGCCAGTCGAATTTTAGCGGGACCCACAGATACGCAGTATTTT. It codes for CASRILAGPTDTQYF.

The V call is TRBV6-5, the J call TRBJ2-3, with a tentative D call TRBD2 (5 bases). Trimming removed 2 bases at V and 0 bases at J, with 9 bases between. The CDR3 contains 15 residues. Germline V gives CDR1 MNHEY, CDR2 SVGAGI. CDR3: CASSYRDFSTDTQYF. The CDR3 DNA reads as TGTGCCAGCAGTTACCGGGATTTTAGCACAGATACGCAGTATTTT.

V and J are TRBV7-2 and TRBJ1-4; D may be TRBD1 (5 bases). The CDR3 sequence is 13 residues long. Trimming took off 5 bases at V and 8 bases at J, with 12 bases between the two ends. In germline, CDR1 is SGHTA, CDR2 FQGNSA. Here the CDR3 reads CASSARVGEKLFF. The CDR3 bases are TGTGCCAGCAGCGCCAGGGTGGGAGAAAAACTGTTTTTT. The whole variable domain, remainder taken from reference TRBV7-2 and TRBJ1-4, is GAGVSQSPSNKVTEKGKDVELRCDPISGHTALYWYRQSLGQGLEFLIYFQGNSAPDKSGLPSDRFSAERTGGSVSTLTIQRTQQEDSAVYLCASSARVGEKLFFGSGTQLSVL.

This rearrangement joins TRBV11-1 to TRBJ2-7; unclear D gene. In germline, CDR1 is SGHAT, CDR2 FQDESV (reference sequence). Between the trimmed V and J ends, which lost 2 bases and 5 bases, there was a span of 7 bases. The CDR3 contains 12 residues. Written as DNA, the CDR3 is TGTGCCAGCAGCTTATCTGGCCACGAGCAGTACTTC. Translating it yields CASSLSGHEQYF.

The chain couples TRBV27 to TRBJ2-1; TRBD2 matches 9 bases. V lost 4 bases, J lost 8 bases, and 9 bases stayed unmatched. The CDR3 extends over 15 amino acids. In germline, CDR1 is MNHEY, CDR2 SMNVEV (reference sequence). CDR3 coding DNA: TGTGCCAGCAGTTCCTTGAGCGGGGGGTTCTATGAGCAGTTCTTC. It yields the protein CASSSLSGGFYEQFF.

The rearrangement links TRBV9 to TRBJ2-3, with D possibly matching TRBD1 (5 bases). The germline V gene has CDR1 SGDLS and CDR2 YYNGEE. The CDR3 runs 15 residues. The V gene lost 0 bases and the J gene lost 4 bases, with 12 bases spanning the gap. CDR3 in amino acids: CASSVEAGLSDTQYF. The CDR3 DNA reads TGTGCCAGCAGCGTAGAGGCAGGGCTCTCAGATACGCAGTATTTT.

The chain recombines TRBV9 with TRBJ1-1; no clear D. CDR3 size: 15 residues. Trimming took off 5 bases at V and 0 bases at J, with 14 bases between the two ends. Germline CDR1 and CDR2: SGDLS and YYNGEE. CDR3 region: CASSPTGRMNTEAFF. CDR3 in DNA: TGTGCCAGCAGTCCAACGGGGAGGATGAACACTGAAGCTTTCTTT.

The V gene is TRBV25-1, the J gene TRBJ1-1; D is possibly TRBD1 (6 bases). V was shortened by 6 bases and J by 2 bases, with 13 bases between the two germline ends. The CDR3 spans 14 residues. CDR1 and CDR2 from the germline V gene are MGHDK and SYGVNS. The CDR3 here is CASRGNRENTEAFF. Written as DNA, the CDR3 is TGTGCCAGCAGAGGTAACAGGGAAAACACTGAAGCTTTCTTT.